The rows below give T cell receptor beta chains drawn from one sample of a study of shared clonotypes between healthy human individuals. Measured with immunoSEQ multiplex PCR; TCRdb has only the in-frame clones, and not every one. The sample lists over a million clones, approximately 80% occurring once. Sequencing used memory CD4+ T cells from PBMCs. Source of these receptors: a man between 18 and 29 years old in good health. Some clones in this sample may be carry-over from other donors' samples. Both conserved end residues are part of each CDR3. D genes are given only for firm matches. Size values are once, few and many counts, or a class for expanded clones, and some rows have none.

D	V	size	J	CDR3	DNA
TRBD1	TRBV5-1	-	TRBJ1-6	CASSFGQGPLHF	TGCGCCAGCAGCTTTGGACAGGGGCCCCTCCACTTT
TRBD1	TRBV5-1	-	TRBJ2-7	CASSSRQGGNEQYF	TGCGCCAGCAGCTCTCGACAGGGGGGGAACGAGCAGTACTTC
TRBD1	TRBV5-1	once	TRBJ2-7	CASSLAGTGGSYEQYF	TGCGCCAGCAGCTTGGCCGGGACAGGGGGGTCCTACGAGCAGTACTTC
-	TRBV18	-	TRBJ1-2	CASSPSWDNTGYTF	TGTGCCAGCTCACCAAGCTGGGACAACACTGGCTACACCTTC
-	TRBV2	-	TRBJ1-6	CASRGVVNSPLHF	TGTGCCAGCAGGGGGGTAGTTAATTCACCCCTCCACTTT
-	TRBV4-2	-	TRBJ1-2	CASSQVDGGYTF	TGTGCCAGCAGCCAAGTGGACGGAGGCTACACCTTC
-	TRBV7-9	-	TRBJ1-2	CASSKEGYGYTF	TGTGCCAGCAGCAAGGAAGGCTATGGCTACACCTTC
-	TRBV5-1	-	TRBJ2-3	CASSLAADGGTDTQYF	TGCGCCAGCAGCTTGGCGGCGGATGGGGGCACAGATACGCAGTATTTT
TRBD2	TRBV10-3	-	TRBJ2-2	CAISVFATSGTGELFF	TGTGCCATCAGTGTATTTGCGACTAGCGGCACCGGGGAGCTGTTTTTT
-	TRBV7-8	-	TRBJ1-1	CASSYPPRDTEAFF	TGTGCCAGCAGCTATCCTCCGAGGGACACTGAAGCTTTCTTT
-	TRBV5-4	-	TRBJ1-2	CASSTPTGGLYGYTF	TGTGCCAGCAGCACCCCCACCGGGGGGCTCTATGGCTACACCTTC
-	TRBV5-4	-	TRBJ1-2	CASSMTAYGYTF	TGTGCCAGCAGCATGACAGCGTATGGCTACACCTTC
-	TRBV28	-	TRBJ2-1	CASSFNSGSYNEQFF	TGTGCCAGCAGTTTTAATAGCGGCTCCTACAATGAGCAGTTCTTC
-	TRBV7-2	once	TRBJ2-1	CASRPGAEEQFF	TGTGCCAGCCGGCCTGGGGCGGAAGAGCAGTTCTTC